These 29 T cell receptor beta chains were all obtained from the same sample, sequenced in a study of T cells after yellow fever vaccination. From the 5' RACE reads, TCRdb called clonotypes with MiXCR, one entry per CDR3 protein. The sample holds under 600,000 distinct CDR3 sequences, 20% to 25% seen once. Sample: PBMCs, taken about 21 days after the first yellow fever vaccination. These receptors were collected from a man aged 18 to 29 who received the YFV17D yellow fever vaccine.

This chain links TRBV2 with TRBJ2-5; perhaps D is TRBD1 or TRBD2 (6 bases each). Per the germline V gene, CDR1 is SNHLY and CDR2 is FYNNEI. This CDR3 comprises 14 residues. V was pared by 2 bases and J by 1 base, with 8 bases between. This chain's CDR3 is CASSEKGGQETQYF. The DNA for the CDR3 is TGTGCCAGCAGTGAAAAGGGGGGCCAAGAGACCCAGTACTTC. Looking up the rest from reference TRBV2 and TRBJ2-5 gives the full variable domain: EPEVTQTPSHQVTQMGQEVILRCVPISNHLYFYWYRQILGQKVEFLVSFYNNEISEKSEIFDDQFSVERPDGSNFTLKIRSTKLEDSAMYFCASSEKGGQETQYFGPGTRLLVL.

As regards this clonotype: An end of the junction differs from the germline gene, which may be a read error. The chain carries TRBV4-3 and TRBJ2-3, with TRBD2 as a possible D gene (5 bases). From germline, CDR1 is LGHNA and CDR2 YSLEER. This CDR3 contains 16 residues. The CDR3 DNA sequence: TGCGCCAGCAGCCAAGTTTACAGAGGGTACGAAGATACGCTGTATTTT. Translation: CASSQVYRGYEDTLYF.

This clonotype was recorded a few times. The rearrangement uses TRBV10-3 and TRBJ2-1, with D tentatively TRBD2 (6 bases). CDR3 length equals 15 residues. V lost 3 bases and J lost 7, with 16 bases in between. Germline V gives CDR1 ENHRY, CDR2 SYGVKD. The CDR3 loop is CAISDGRTPMNEQFF. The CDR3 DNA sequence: TGTGCCATCAGTGATGGGAGGACTCCCATGAATGAGCAGTTCTTC.

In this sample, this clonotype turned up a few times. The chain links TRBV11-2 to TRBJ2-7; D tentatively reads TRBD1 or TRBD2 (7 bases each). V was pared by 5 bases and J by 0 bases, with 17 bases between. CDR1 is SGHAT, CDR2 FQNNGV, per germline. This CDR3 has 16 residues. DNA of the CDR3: TGTGCCAGCAGCACATTCAGGGGGGGACGCTCCTACGAGCAGTACTTC. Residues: CASSTFRGGRSYEQYF.

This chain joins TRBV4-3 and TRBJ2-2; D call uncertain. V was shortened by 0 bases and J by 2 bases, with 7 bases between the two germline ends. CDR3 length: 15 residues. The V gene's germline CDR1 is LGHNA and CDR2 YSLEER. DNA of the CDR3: TGCGCCAGCAGCCAAGATGAAGGCAACACCGGGGAGCTGTTTTTT. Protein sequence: CASSQDEGNTGELFF.

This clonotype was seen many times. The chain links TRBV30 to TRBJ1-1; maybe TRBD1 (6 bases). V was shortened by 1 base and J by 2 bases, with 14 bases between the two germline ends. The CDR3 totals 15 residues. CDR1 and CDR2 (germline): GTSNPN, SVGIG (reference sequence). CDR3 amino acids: CAWSGWGAGNTEAFF. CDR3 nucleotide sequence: TGTGCCTGGAGTGGCTGGGGGGCGGGTAACACTGAAGCTTTCTTT.

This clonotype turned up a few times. The CDR3 nucleotides are TGTGCCAGCAGCTTCCCGGACAGGGGGTGGACTGAAGCTTTCTTT. Protein: CASSFPDRGWTEAFF. The chain links TRBV7-9 to TRBJ1-1, with TRBD1 identical over 10 bases. The CDR3 runs to 15 residues. Germline CDR1 reads SEHNR; CDR2 reads FQNEAQ (reference sequence). V lost 3 bases, J lost 5 bases, and 6 bases stayed unmatched.

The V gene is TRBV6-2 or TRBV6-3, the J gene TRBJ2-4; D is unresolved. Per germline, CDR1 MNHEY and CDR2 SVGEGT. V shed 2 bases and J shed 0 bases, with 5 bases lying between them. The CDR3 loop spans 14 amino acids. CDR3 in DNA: TGTGCCAGCAGTTACCGGGTAGCCAAAAACATTCAGTACTTC. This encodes CASSYRVAKNIQYF.

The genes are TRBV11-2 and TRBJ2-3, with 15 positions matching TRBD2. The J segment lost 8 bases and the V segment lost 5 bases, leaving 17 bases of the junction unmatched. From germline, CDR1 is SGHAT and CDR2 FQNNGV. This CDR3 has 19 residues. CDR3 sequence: CASSLLLGLAGGRAGTQYF. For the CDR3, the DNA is TGTGCCAGCAGCCTATTACTGGGACTAGCGGGGGGAAGGGCAGGTACGCAGTATTTT.

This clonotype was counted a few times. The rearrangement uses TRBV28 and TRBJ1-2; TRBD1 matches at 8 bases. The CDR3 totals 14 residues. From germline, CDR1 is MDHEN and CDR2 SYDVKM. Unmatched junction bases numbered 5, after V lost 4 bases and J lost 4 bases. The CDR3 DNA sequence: TGTGCCAGCAGTTCAGGACAGGGACTCTATGGCTACACCTTC. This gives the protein CASSSGQGLYGYTF.

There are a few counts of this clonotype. CDR3: CASSASPGGDYNEQFF. CDR3 in DNA: TGTGCCAGCAGCGCGAGCCCCGGGGGCGACTACAATGAGCAGTTCTTC. The chain uses TRBV9 and TRBJ2-1; D may correspond to TRBD1 or TRBD2 (6 bases each). Per the germline V gene, CDR1 is SGDLS and CDR2 is YYNGEE. Deletions cut 3 bases from V and 3 bases from J, with 16 bases between. The CDR3 has 16 amino acids.

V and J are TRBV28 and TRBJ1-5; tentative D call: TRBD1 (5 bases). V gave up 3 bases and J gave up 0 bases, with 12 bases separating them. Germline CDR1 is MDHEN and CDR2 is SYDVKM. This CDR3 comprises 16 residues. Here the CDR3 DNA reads TGTGCCAGCAGTTTTCTAACTAGGGGTAGCAATCAGCCCCAGCATTTT. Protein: CASSFLTRGSNQPQHF.

CDR3 residues: CASSQGASGGIKETQYF. DNA for the CDR3: TGCGCCAGCAGCCAAGGGGCTAGCGGGGGAATTAAAGAGACCCAGTACTTC. The chain is built from TRBV4-3 and TRBJ2-5, with 10 bases lining up with TRBD2. Germline V lookup: CDR1 LGHNA, CDR2 YSLEER. After removal of 1 base from V and 3 bases from J, the junction contained 8 bases not matched to a gene. The CDR3 spans 17 residues.

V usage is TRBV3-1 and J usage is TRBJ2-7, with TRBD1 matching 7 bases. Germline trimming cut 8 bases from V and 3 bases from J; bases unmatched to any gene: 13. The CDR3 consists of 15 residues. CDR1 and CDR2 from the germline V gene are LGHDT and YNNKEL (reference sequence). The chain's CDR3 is CASGPSGTAGYEQYF. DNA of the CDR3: TGTGCCAGCGGCCCCTCCGGGACAGCTGGCTACGAGCAGTACTTC.

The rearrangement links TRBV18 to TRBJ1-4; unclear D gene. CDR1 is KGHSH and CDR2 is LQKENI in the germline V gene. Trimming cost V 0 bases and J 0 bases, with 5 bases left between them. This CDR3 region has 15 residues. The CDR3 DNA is TGTGCCAGCTCACCACCCGGATCAACTAATGAAAAACTGTTTTTT. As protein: CASSPPGSTNEKLFF.

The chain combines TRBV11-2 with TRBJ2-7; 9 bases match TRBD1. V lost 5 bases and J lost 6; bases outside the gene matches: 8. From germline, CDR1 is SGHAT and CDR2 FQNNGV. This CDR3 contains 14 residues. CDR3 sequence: CASSTNRGLGEQYF. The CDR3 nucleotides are TGTGCCAGCAGCACGAACAGGGGGCTCGGCGAGCAGTACTTC.

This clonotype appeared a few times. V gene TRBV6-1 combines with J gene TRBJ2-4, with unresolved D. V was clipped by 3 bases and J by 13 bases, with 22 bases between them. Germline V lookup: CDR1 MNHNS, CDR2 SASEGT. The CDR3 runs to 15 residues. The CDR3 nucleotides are TGTGCCAGCAGTGAGGCCCGTATAACTCCCGGGCCACAGTACTTC. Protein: CASSEARITPGPQYF.

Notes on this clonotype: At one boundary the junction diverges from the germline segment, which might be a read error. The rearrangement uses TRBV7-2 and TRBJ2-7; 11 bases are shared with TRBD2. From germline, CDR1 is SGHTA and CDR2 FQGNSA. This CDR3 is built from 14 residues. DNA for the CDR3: TGTGCCAGCAGCCCATCCGTCCTAGCGGGGGGCTTTAACTTC. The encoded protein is CASSPSVLAGGFNF.

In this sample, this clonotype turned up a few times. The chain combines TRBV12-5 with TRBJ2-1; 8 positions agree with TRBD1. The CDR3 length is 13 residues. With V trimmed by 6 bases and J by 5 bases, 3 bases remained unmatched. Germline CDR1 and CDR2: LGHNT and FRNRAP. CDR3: CASGWTGNNEQFF. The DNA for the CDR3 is TGTGCTAGTGGGTGGACAGGGAACAATGAGCAGTTCTTC.

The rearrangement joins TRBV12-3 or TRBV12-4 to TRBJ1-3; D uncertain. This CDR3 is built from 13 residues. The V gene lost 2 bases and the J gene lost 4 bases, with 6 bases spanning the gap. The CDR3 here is CASSLLLGNTIYF. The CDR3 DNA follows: TGTGCCAGCAGTTTATTGCTAGGAAACACCATATATTTT.

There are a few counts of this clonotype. In DNA form, the CDR3 reads TGTGCCAGCAGCTTGACAGTTCGAGGGGACACTGAAGCTTTCTTT. Translated: CASSLTVRGDTEAFF. The genes are TRBV5-5 and TRBJ1-1, with a weak D call TRBD1 (5 bases). The CDR3 is made up of 15 amino acids. Germline V gene sequence: CDR1 SGHKS, CDR2 YYEKEE (reference sequence). V lost 1 base and J lost 3, with 13 bases in between.

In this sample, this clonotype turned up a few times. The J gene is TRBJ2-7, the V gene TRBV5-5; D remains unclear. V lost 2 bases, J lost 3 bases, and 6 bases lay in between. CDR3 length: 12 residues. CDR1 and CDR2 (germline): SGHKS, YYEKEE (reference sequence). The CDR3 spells CASSLFDYEQYF. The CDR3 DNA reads TGTGCCAGCAGCTTATTCGACTACGAGCAGTACTTC.

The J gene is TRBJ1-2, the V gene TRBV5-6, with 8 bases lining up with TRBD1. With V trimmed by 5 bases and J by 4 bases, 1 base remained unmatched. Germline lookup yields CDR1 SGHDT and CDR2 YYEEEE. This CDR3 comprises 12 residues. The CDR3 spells CASRTGAYGYTF. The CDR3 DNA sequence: TGTGCCAGCAGGACAGGGGCCTATGGCTACACCTTC.

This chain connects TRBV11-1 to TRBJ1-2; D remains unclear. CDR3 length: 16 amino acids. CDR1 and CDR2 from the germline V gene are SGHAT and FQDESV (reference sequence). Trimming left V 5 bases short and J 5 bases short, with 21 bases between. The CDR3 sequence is CASSPRPDPGRYGYTF. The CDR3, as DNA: TGTGCCAGCAGCCCACGCCCCGACCCGGGGAGGTATGGCTACACCTTC.

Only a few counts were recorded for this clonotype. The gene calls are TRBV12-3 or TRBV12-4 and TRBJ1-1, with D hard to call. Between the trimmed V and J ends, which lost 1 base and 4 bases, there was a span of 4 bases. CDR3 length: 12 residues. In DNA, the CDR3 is TGTGCCAGCAGTTTAGAGACCACTGAAGCTTTCTTT. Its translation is CASSLETTEAFF.

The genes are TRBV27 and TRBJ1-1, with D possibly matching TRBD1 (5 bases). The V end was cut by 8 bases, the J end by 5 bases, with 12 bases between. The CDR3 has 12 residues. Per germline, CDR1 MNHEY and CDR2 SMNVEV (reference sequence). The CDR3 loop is CASGSGVTEAFF. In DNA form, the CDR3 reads TGTGCCAGCGGTTCGGGGGTGACTGAAGCTTTCTTT.

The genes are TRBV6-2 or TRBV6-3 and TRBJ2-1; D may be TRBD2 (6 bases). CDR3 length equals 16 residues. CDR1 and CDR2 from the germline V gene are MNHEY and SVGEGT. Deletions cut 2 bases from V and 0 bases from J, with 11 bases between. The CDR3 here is CASSYHGGSSYNEQFF. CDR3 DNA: TGTGCCAGCAGTTACCACGGGGGAAGCTCCTACAATGAGCAGTTCTTC.

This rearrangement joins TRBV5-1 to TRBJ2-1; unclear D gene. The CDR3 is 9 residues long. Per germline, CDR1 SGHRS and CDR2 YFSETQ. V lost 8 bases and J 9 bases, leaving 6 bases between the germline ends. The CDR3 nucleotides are TGCGCCAGACGTCCTGAGCAGTTCTTC. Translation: CARRPEQFF.

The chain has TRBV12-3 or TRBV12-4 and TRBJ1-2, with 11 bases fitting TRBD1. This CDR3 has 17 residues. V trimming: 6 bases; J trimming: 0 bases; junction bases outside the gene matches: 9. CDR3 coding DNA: TGTGCCAGCAGGGTACTCCCGGGACAGGGGGCTAACTATGGCTACACCTTC. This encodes CASRVLPGQGANYGYTF.